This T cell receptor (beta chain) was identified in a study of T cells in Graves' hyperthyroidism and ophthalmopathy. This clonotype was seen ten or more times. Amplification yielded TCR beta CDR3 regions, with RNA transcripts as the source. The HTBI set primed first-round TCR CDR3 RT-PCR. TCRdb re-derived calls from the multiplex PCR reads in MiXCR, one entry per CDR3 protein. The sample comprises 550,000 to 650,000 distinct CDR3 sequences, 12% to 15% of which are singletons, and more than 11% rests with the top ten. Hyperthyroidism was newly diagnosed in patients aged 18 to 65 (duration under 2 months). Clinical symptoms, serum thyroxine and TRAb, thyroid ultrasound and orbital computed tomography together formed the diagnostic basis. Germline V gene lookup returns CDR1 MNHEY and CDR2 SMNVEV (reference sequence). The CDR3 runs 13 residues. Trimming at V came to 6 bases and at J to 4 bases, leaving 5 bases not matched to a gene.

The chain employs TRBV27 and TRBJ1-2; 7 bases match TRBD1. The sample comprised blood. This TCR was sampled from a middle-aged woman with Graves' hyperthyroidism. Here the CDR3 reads CASRLQGSYGYTF. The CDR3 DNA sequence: TGTGCCAGCAGGCTACAGGGGTCCTATGGCTACACCTTC.